These 14 T cell receptor beta chains originate from one sample sequenced in a study of identifying expanded T cells in peripheral blood. Using immunoSEQ multiplex PCR, the repertoire was profiled, and TCRdb retains in-frame clones only, with some absent. The sample lists over 100,000 clones, approximately 90% occurring once. The sequenced material came from blood. The receptors shown here come from a person aged 18 to 70 in good health.

This clone has more than one count but fewer than ten. The chain has TRBV9 and TRBJ1-1, with D unclear. In germline, CDR1 is SGDLS, CDR2 YYNGEE. V dropped 4 bases and J dropped 2 bases, with 15 bases sitting between them. The CDR3 totals 15 residues. The CDR3 reads CASSPGRQVNTEAFF. In DNA, the CDR3 is TGTGCCAGCAGCCCCGGGCGGCAGGTCAACACTGAAGCTTTCTTT.

The rearrangement links TRBV30 to TRBJ1-4, with D perhaps matching TRBD1 (5 bases). V lost 4 bases to trimming and J lost 8 bases, with 14 bases between them. Germline V gene sequence: CDR1 GTSNPN, CDR2 SVGIG (reference sequence). This CDR3 has 13 residues. The CDR3 is CAWNGADKEKLFF. CDR3 nucleotides: TGTGCCTGGAATGGGGCAGATAAAGAAAAACTGTTTTTT.

This clone was observed a few times. CDR3 region: CASSPPGTDIYGYTF. In DNA form, the CDR3 reads TGTGCCAGCTCACCACCCGGTACAGACATCTATGGCTACACCTTC. The chain couples TRBV18 to TRBJ1-2; D is unresolved. Germline V CDR1 and CDR2: KGHSH, LQKENI. Trimming stripped 0 bases from V and 4 bases from J, with 12 bases between. The CDR3 is 15 residues long.

The gene calls are TRBV9 and TRBJ1-2; TRBD1 aligns across 10 bases. The ends lost 0 bases at V and 3 bases at J; junction bases unmatched: 8. CDR1 SGDLS and CDR2 YYNGEE come from the germline V gene. The CDR3 length is 17 residues. CDR3 nucleotide sequence: TGTGCCAGCAGCGTAGCTTCGTGGGGACAGGGGCACTATGGCTACACCTTC. Translating it yields CASSVASWGQGHYGYTF.

This clone appeared once. J is TRBJ1-3 and V is TRBV10-1; D perhaps matches TRBD1 (5 bases). The ends were cut back, 9 bases at V and 0 bases at J, with 15 bases in the middle. Germline values: CDR1 WNHNN, CDR2 SYGVQD (reference sequence). This CDR3 contains 15 residues. The CDR3 region is CARRGHTSSGNTIYF. In nucleotides, the CDR3 is TGCGCCAGGAGAGGACATACCTCCTCTGGAAACACCATATATTTT.

The chain combines TRBV29-1 with TRBJ2-2; a weak D match, TRBD1 (6 bases). The CDR3 length is 14 residues. The germline gives CDR1 SQVTM, CDR2 ANQGSEA. Trimming cost V 7 bases and J 0 bases, with 12 bases left between them. CDR3 sequence reads: CSAPGTPNTGELFF. The CDR3 DNA follows: TGCAGCGCCCCCGGGACACCGAACACCGGGGAGCTGTTTTTT.

The rearrangement joins TRBV10-3 to TRBJ1-5; a weak D match, TRBD1 (5 bases). The CDR3 covers 15 residues. Germline V gene sequence: CDR1 ENHRY, CDR2 SYGVKD. V lost 8 bases to trimming and J lost 1 base, with 15 bases between them. This CDR3 reads CAISGTSGSNQPQHF. The CDR3 DNA sequence: TGTGCCATCTCTGGGACCTCGGGGAGCAATCAGCCCCAGCATTTT.

This chain connects TRBV5-4 to TRBJ1-6; the D gene is possibly TRBD1 (5 bases). The CDR3 is 15 residues long. Germline CDR1 reads SGHNT; CDR2 reads YYREEE (reference sequence). Trimming pared 3 bases from V and 12 bases from J, leaving 19 bases between. The DNA of the CDR3 is TGTGCCAGCAGCTATAACCTGGGACGGACGGAACCCCTCCACTTT. Amino acid sequence: CASSYNLGRTEPLHF.

The chain carries TRBV10-3 and TRBJ2-1; maybe TRBD1 (6 bases). This CDR3 is built from 14 residues. Trimming took 4 bases from V and 5 from J, leaving 12 bases between them. The V gene's germline CDR1 is ENHRY and CDR2 SYGVKD. As DNA, the CDR3 is TGTGCCATCAGTGGGGGACAACCTCACAATGAGCAGTTCTTC. As protein: CAISGGQPHNEQFF.

This chain connects TRBV10-3 to TRBJ2-3; 7 positions agree with TRBD2. The CDR3 is 16 amino acids. Germline CDR1 and CDR2: ENHRY and SYGVKD. CDR3 amino acids: CAVTRRPGGGTDTQYF. In DNA, the CDR3 is TGTGCTGTAACCAGGAGACCGGGAGGCGGCACAGATACGCAGTATTTT.

In its sample, this clone was seen once. V and J are TRBV14 and TRBJ2-6; D remains unclear. The CDR3 is 16 amino acids. Germline loops: CDR1 SGHDN, CDR2 FVKESK. Between the trimmed V and J ends, which lost 4 bases and 0 bases, there was a span of 10 bases. CDR3 sequence: CASSRPPDSGANVLTF. The CDR3 DNA reads TGTGCCAGCAGCCGTCCACCTGACTCTGGGGCCAACGTCCTGACTTTC. The whole variable domain, remainder taken from reference TRBV14 and TRBJ2-6, is EAGVTQFPSHSVIEKGQTVTLRCDPISGHDNLYWYRRVMGKEIKFLLHFVKESKQDESGMPNNRFLAERTGGTYSTLKVQPAELEDSGVYFCASSRPPDSGANVLTFGAGSRLTVL.

This chain connects TRBV7-2 to TRBJ1-5, with a tentative D call TRBD1 (6 bases). The germline V gene has CDR1 SGHTA and CDR2 FQGNSA. The germline V and J ends were trimmed by 3 bases and 1 base, with 13 bases remaining between them. The CDR3 contains 16 residues. The CDR3 nucleotides are TGTGCCAGCAGCTTCCCACAGGGTGCGAGCAATCAGCCCCAGCATTTT. Encoded protein: CASSFPQGASNQPQHF.

The chain uses TRBV10-3 and TRBJ2-3, with 11 bases matching TRBD1. The V segment lost 6 bases and the J segment 3 bases; nucleotides outside the gene matches: 8. Germline CDR1 ENHRY, CDR2 SYGVKD. This CDR3 is 16 amino acids long. The CDR3 is CAIRGSGTGGTDTQYF. The CDR3 DNA follows: TGTGCCATCAGAGGATCCGGGACAGGGGGTACAGATACGCAGTATTTT.

J is TRBJ2-2 and V is TRBV29-1; D call uncertain. V was cut by 3 bases and J by 6 bases, with 5 bases left in between. The CDR3 runs 11 residues. Germline values: CDR1 SQVTM, CDR2 ANQGSEA. CDR3 nucleotide sequence: TGCAGCGTTGAGGATGCCGGGGAGCTGTTTTTT. Its protein is CSVEDAGELFF.